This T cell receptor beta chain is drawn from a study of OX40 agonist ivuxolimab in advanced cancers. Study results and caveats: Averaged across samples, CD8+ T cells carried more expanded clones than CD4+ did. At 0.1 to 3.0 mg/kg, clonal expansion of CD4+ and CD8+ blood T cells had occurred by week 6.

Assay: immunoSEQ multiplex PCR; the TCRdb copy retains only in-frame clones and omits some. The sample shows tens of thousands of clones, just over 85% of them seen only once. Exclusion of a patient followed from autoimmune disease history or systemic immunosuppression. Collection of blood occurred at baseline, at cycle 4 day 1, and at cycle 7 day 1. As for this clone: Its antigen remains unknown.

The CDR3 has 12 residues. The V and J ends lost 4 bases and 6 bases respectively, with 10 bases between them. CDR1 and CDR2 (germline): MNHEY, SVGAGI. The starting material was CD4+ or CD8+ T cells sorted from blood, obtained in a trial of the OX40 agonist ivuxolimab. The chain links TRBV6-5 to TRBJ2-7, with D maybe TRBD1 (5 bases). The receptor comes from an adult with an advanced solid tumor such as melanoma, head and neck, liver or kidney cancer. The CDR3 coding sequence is TGTGCCAGCAGTTCTGAGACAGCCGAGCAGTACTTC. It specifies CASSSETAEQYF.